The 21 T cell receptor beta chains below were found in one sample sequenced in a study of cytomegalovirus exposure and HLA in healthy donors. This PCR relied on a set of 60 Vbeta primers and 13 Jbeta primers. TCRdb keeps only in-frame clones here, not all; method: immunoSEQ multiplex PCR. The table records roughly 80,000 clones, approximately 60% of them present only once. What was sequenced was PBMCs. Receptors were obtained from a male donor in good health and CMV-seropositive.

The chain employs TRBV10-3 and TRBJ1-5, with 9 bases aligning to TRBD1. The CDR3 extends over 14 amino acids. Unmatched junction bases numbered 7, after V lost 3 bases and J lost 10 bases. Germline values: CDR1 ENHRY, CDR2 SYGVKD. CDR3 amino acids: CAISEGTGPGPQHF. CDR3 DNA sequence: TGTGCCATCAGTGAAGGGACAGGGCCGGGCCCCCAGCATTTT.

The V gene is TRBV5-6, the J gene TRBJ1-4; D uncertain. V lost 5 bases to trimming and J lost 0 bases, with 8 bases between them. Germline loops: CDR1 SGHDT, CDR2 YYEEEE. CDR3 length: 14 amino acids. The CDR3 reads CASRRLATNEKLFF. The CDR3 DNA reads TGTGCCAGCAGACGACTCGCAACTAATGAAAAACTGTTTTTT.

V and J are TRBV19 and TRBJ1-1; maybe TRBD1 (5 bases). CDR1 and CDR2 from the germline V gene are LNHDA and SQIVND (reference sequence). The CDR3 sequence is 13 residues long. V was shortened by 6 bases and J by 8 bases, with 16 bases between the two germline ends. This CDR3 reads CASSPGSMGEAFF. The CDR3, as DNA: TGTGCCAGTAGCCCAGGGTCGATGGGAGAAGCTTTCTTT.

This chain links TRBV4-3 with TRBJ1-4; D is perhaps TRBD1 (6 bases). With 0 bases removed from V and 8 bases from J, the gap between germline ends came to 7 bases. CDR3 length equals 13 residues. The germline CDR1 and CDR2 sequences are LGHNA and YSLEER. CDR3 sequence: CASSQERGEKLFF. In DNA form, the CDR3 reads TGCGCCAGCAGCCAAGAAAGGGGGGAAAAACTGTTTTTT.

Remarks on this clone: The junction differs from germline at one of its ends, possibly a read error. The chain is built from TRBV28 and TRBJ2-1; the D gene is possibly TRBD1 (6 bases). Germline assignment: CDR1 MDHEN and CDR2 SYDVKM. The CDR3 length is 11 residues. CDR3: CASSRTVERFF. The DNA for the CDR3 is TGTGCCAGCAGTCGGACAGTCGAGCGGTTCTTC.

V gene TRBV4-2 combines with J gene TRBJ1-4, with D maybe TRBD1 (5 bases). CDR3 length: 16 residues. Trimming pared 3 bases from V and 4 bases from J, leaving 15 bases between. Germline CDR1 reads LGHNA; CDR2 reads YNFKEQ. CDR3 loop: CASSHSKTASNEKLFF. The CDR3 DNA reads as TGTGCCAGCAGCCATAGTAAGACAGCCAGTAATGAAAAACTGTTTTTT.

This clone appeared a few times. The CDR3 nucleotides are TGTGCCAGCAGCGTAGGGGGAGCGGATACCTACGAGCAGTACTTC. Its protein is CASSVGGADTYEQYF. This sequence joins TRBV9 and TRBJ2-7; possible D gene TRBD2, 5 bases. V lost 0 bases to trimming and J lost 2 bases, with 12 bases between them. CDR1 and CDR2 from the germline V gene are SGDLS and YYNGEE. This CDR3 is 15 amino acids long. Filled out from reference TRBV9 and TRBJ2-7, the complete variable domain reads DSGVTQTPKHLITATGQRVTLRCSPRSGDLSVYWYQQSLDQGLQFLIQYYNGEERAKGNILERFSAQQFPDLHSELNLSSLELGDSALYFCASSVGGADTYEQYFGPGTRLTVT.

This chain joins TRBV28 and TRBJ2-7; 9 bases map to TRBD1. There are 16 residues in the CDR3. The junction had 10 bases not matched to a gene; V was cut back by 5 bases and J by 2 bases. Germline V CDR1 and CDR2: MDHEN, SYDVKM. CDR3 in amino acids: CASSLPGTGHTYEQYF. The DNA for the CDR3 is TGTGCCAGCAGTCTTCCCGGGACAGGGCATACCTACGAGCAGTACTTC.

The chain uses TRBV19 and TRBJ1-5; tentative D call: TRBD1 (5 bases). The CDR3 is 14 amino acids. V lost 4 bases and J lost 7, with 14 bases in between. CDR1 and CDR2 (germline): LNHDA, SQIVND (reference sequence). CDR3 DNA: TGTGCCAGTAGTAACTCCAAGGGGAACCAGCCCCAGCATTTT. Encoded protein: CASSNSKGNQPQHF.

V and J are TRBV28 and TRBJ1-1; no clear D gene. CDR1 and CDR2 (germline): MDHEN, SYDVKM. This CDR3 is 15 amino acids long. Trimming took off 3 bases at V and 2 bases at J, with 13 bases between the two ends. CDR3 sequence: CASSFHNSGNTEAFF. The CDR3 DNA follows: TGTGCCAGCAGTTTCCATAACTCGGGTAACACTGAAGCTTTCTTT.

This clone has a handful of counts. V gene TRBV14 combines with J gene TRBJ2-2, with 7 bases aligning to TRBD2. With V trimmed by 1 base and J by 4 bases, 3 bases remained unmatched. The CDR3 has 15 amino acids. Germline lookup yields CDR1 SGHDN and CDR2 FVKESK. CDR3 DNA sequence: TGTGCCAGCAGCCAAGCGGGAGGATCCACCGGGGAGCTGTTTTTT. Translating it yields CASSQAGGSTGELFF. The whole variable domain, remainder taken from reference TRBV14 and TRBJ2-2, is EAGVTQFPSHSVIEKGQTVTLRCDPISGHDNLYWYRRVMGKEIKFLLHFVKESKQDESGMPNNRFLAERTGGTYSTLKVQPAELEDSGVYFCASSQAGGSTGELFFGEGSRLTVL.

This clone was detected a few times. The chain recombines TRBV5-6 with TRBJ1-5; tentatively, D is TRBD1 (5 bases). Trimming took off 0 bases at V and 2 bases at J, with 9 bases between the two ends. Germline values: CDR1 SGHDT, CDR2 YYEEEE. The CDR3 runs 15 residues. CDR3 region: CASSLGQFGNQPQHF. The CDR3, as DNA: TGTGCCAGCAGCTTGGGACAGTTCGGCAATCAGCCCCAGCATTTT.

This clone has more than one count but fewer than ten. The CDR3 DNA is TGTGCCAGCTCACCATTTGAGGGACAGGGGGCATATACGCAGTATTTT. Its translation is CASSPFEGQGAYTQYF. The chain has TRBV18 and TRBJ2-3; 12 positions match TRBD1. The germline V gene has CDR1 KGHSH and CDR2 LQKENI. The CDR3 extends over 16 amino acids. V was clipped by 2 bases and J by 7 bases; unmatched bases: 7.

This chain links TRBV7-9 with TRBJ2-5, with 10 positions matching TRBD2. V lost 8 bases and J lost 3; bases outside the gene matches: 3. The germline gives CDR1 SEHNR, CDR2 FQNEAQ (reference sequence). CDR3 size: 13 residues. The DNA of the CDR3 is TGTGCCAGCCACCTAGCGGGGGAAGAGACCCAGTACTTC. Its protein is CASHLAGEETQYF.

The V and J genes are TRBV5-1 and TRBJ2-3; no firm D call. The CDR3 loop spans 14 amino acids. CDR1 is SGHRS, CDR2 YFSETQ, per germline. V was trimmed by 3 bases and J by 3 bases, leaving 11 bases between them. The CDR3 coding sequence is TGCGCCAGCAGCTCAGGAAGATGGACAGATACGCAGTATTTT. This codes for CASSSGRWTDTQYF.

This clone was picked up a small number of times. The CDR3 DNA follows: TGTGCCAGCAGCCAAACCTTAGAACTCCCTGGCTACACCTTC. It codes for CASSQTLELPGYTF. The chain couples TRBV14 to TRBJ1-2; D gene ambiguous. V was cut by 2 bases and J by 7 bases, with 14 bases left in between. Germline V gene sequence: CDR1 SGHDN, CDR2 FVKESK. The CDR3 has 14 amino acids.

The chain links TRBV12-1 to TRBJ2-7; TRBD2 is the table's D call, not checked against the DNA. TRBV12-1 is recorded as a pseudogene. The CDR3 has 17 residues. The DNA for the CDR3 is TGTGCCAGCAGCCCCGGGACTAGCGGGAGATGGTTCTGCGAGCAGTACTTC. Protein sequence: CASSPGTSGRWFCEQYF.

V and J are TRBV7-9 and TRBJ2-7, with a tentative D call TRBD2 (5 bases). The germline CDR1 and CDR2 sequences are SEHNR and FQNEAQ (reference sequence). The V end lost 1 base, the J end lost 0 bases, and 10 bases lay between the germline ends. The CDR3 is 15 amino acids. The CDR3 bases are TGTGCCAGCAGCTTAGGGATAGGGAGCTCCTACGAGCAGTACTTC. Translating it yields CASSLGIGSSYEQYF.

This clone was picked up one time. The genes are TRBV19 and TRBJ2-1; D might be TRBD1 (5 bases). Trimming cost V 3 bases and J 5 bases, with 20 bases left between them. Germline V gives CDR1 LNHDA, CDR2 SQIVND (reference sequence). The CDR3 contains 17 residues. CDR3 residues: CASSMIGQFGPNNEQFF. CDR3 coding DNA: TGTGCCAGTAGTATGATAGGACAATTTGGGCCGAACAATGAGCAGTTCTTC.

This chain joins TRBV28 and TRBJ2-5, with D tentatively TRBD1 (6 bases). The CDR3 length is 14 residues. Germline values: CDR1 MDHEN, CDR2 SYDVKM. The germline V and J ends were trimmed by 5 bases and 7 bases, with 17 bases remaining between them. The CDR3 nucleotides are TGTGCCAGCAGTGGACAGATACCCAAGTGGACCCAGTACTTC. Protein: CASSGQIPKWTQYF. Full variable domain (rest looked up from reference TRBV28 and TRBJ2-5): DVKVTQSSRYLVKRTGEKVFLECVQDMDHENMFWYRQDPGLGLRLIYFSYDVKMKEKGDIPEGYSVSREKKERFSLILESASTNQTSMYLCASSGQIPKWTQYFGPGTRLLVL.

The chain employs TRBV9 and TRBJ2-5; D perhaps matches TRBD2 (5 bases). Germline V gene sequence: CDR1 SGDLS, CDR2 YYNGEE. The CDR3 is 14 amino acids. The V end was cut by 3 bases, the J end by 2 bases, with 11 bases between. CDR3 nucleotides: TGTGCCAGCAGCGCCCGGGGAGAACAAGAGACCCAGTACTTC. The encoded protein is CASSARGEQETQYF. Based on the CDR3 plus reference TRBV9 and TRBJ2-5, the full variable domain is DSGVTQTPKHLITATGQRVTLRCSPRSGDLSVYWYQQSLDQGLQFLIQYYNGEERAKGNILERFSAQQFPDLHSELNLSSLELGDSALYFCASSARGEQETQYFGPGTRLLVL.